These 2 T cell receptor beta chains were all obtained from the same sample, sequenced in a study of graft-versus-host responses after intestinal transplantation. The antigens these receptors bind are not known. Generated by immunoSEQ multiplex PCR, the TCRdb table keeps only in-frame clones and is missing some. The table includes approximately 110,000 clones, more than 90% detected once. The sample consisted of unstimulated CD4+ T cells sorted from spleen or lymph node cells, taken before transplant. The receptor source for this set is a human donor who was the organ donor for an intestinal transplant.

The V call is TRBV28, the J call TRBJ2-1; no reliable D call. V gave up 6 bases and J gave up 4 bases, with 10 bases separating them. This CDR3 contains 13 residues. Germline V lookup: CDR1 MDHEN, CDR2 SYDVKM. For the CDR3, the DNA is TGTGCCAGCAGCACTGGGTCTTACAATGAGCAGTTCTTC. Amino acid sequence: CASSTGSYNEQFF.

This chain connects TRBV7-2 to TRBJ2-1; 16 bases are shared with TRBD2. Looked up from germline, CDR1 is SGHTA and CDR2 is FQGNSA. CDR3 length: 19 residues. The junction had 6 bases not matched to a gene; V was cut back by 2 bases and J by 2 bases. The DNA for the CDR3 is TGTGCCAGCAGCTTATCTGCCGGGACTAGCGGGAGGGCCTACAATGAGCAGTTCTTC. Protein product: CASSLSAGTSGRAYNEQFF.